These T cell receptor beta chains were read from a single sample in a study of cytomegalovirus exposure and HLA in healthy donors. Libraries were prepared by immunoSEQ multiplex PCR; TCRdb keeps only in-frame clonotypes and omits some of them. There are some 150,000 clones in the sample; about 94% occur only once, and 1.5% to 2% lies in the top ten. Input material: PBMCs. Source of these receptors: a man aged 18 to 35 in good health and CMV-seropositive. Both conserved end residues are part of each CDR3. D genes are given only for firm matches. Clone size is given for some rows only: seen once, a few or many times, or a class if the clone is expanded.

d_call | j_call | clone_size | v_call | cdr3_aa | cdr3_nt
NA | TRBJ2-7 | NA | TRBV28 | CASSWAGAIIYEQYF | TGTGCCAGCAGTTGGGCGGGGGCTATTATCTACGAGCAGTACTTC
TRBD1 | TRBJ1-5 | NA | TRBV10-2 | CASRTGGSNQPQHF | TGCGCCAGCAGGACAGGGGGAAGCAATCAGCCCCAGCATTTT
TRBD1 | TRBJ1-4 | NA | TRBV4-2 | CASSQDRGQGRVTEKLFF | TGTGCCAGCAGCCAAGATAGGGGACAGGGGAGGGTTACGGAAAAACTGTTTTTT
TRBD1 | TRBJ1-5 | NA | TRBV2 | CASRGQSNQPQHF | TGTGCCAGCAGGGGACAGAGCAATCAGCCCCAGCATTTT
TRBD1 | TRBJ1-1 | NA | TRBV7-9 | CASSLARQGAGEAFF | TGTGCCAGCAGCTTAGCCCGACAGGGGGCGGGTGAAGCTTTCTTT
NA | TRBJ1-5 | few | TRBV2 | CASSEGRNNQPQHF | TGTGCCAGCAGTGAAGGTAGAAACAATCAGCCCCAGCATTTT
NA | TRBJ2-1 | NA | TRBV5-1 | CASSLGPSQNEQFF | TGCGCCAGCAGCTTGGGGCCGTCACAGAATGAGCAGTTCTTC
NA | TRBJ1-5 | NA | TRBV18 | CASSPDRNNQPQHF | TGTGCCAGCTCACCAGACAGGAACAATCAGCCCCAGCATTTT
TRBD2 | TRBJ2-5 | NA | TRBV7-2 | CASRQAGLGQETQYF | TGTGCCAGCAGGCAAGCGGGATTAGGCCAAGAGACCCAGTACTTC
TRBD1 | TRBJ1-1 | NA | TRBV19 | CASMVTGGSTEAFF | TGTGCCAGTATGGTGACAGGGGGGTCCACTGAAGCTTTCTTT
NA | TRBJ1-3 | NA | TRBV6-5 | CASSYSKSSGNTIYF | TGTGCCAGCAGTTACTCGAAGAGCTCTGGAAACACCATATATTTT
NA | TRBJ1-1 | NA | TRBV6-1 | CASSEVYGEYSEAFF | TGTGCCAGCAGTGAAGTATACGGGGAGTATTCTGAAGCTTTCTTT
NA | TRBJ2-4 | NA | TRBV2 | CASSEAGEAKNIQYF | TGTGCCAGCAGTGAGGCAGGGGAGGCCAAAAACATTCAGTACTTC
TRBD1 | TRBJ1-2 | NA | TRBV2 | CASSRDRSSYGYTF | TGTGCCAGCAGTCGGGACAGGTCCTCCTATGGCTACACCTTC
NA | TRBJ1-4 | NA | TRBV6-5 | CASSFGQLNEKLFF | TGTGCCAGCAGTTTCGGACAGCTTAATGAAAAACTGTTTTTT
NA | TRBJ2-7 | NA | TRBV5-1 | CASSLEQVGNEQYF | TGCGCCAGCAGCTTGGAGCAGGTTGGTAACGAGCAGTACTTC
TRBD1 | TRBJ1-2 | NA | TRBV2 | CASSKQGAYGYTF | TGTGCCAGCAGTAAACAGGGGGCCTATGGCTACACCTTC
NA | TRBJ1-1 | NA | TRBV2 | CASVQTGLAFF | TGTGCCAGCGTCCAAACAGGGTTGGCTTTCTTT
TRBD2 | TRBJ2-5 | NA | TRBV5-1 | CASSLAPSGQETQYF | TGCGCCAGCAGCTTGGCCCCTAGCGGGCAAGAGACCCAGTACTTC
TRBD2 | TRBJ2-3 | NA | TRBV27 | CASSSLGASGPVRTQYF | TGTGCCAGCAGTTCCCTCGGGGCTAGCGGGCCCGTTCGCACGCAGTATTTT
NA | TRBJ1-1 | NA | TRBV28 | CASSLQGLTEAFF | TGTGCCAGCAGTTTACAGGGCTTGACTGAAGCTTTCTTT
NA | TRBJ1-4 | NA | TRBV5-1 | CASSFRGLDEKLFF | TGCGCCAGCAGCTTCCGGGGGTTGGATGAAAAACTGTTTTTT
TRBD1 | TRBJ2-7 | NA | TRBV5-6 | CASRRGQTEQYF | TGTGCCAGCAGGAGGGGACAGACCGAGCAGTACTTC
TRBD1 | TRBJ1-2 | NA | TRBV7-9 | CASSLGPGQVYGYTF | TGTGCCAGCAGCTTAGGTCCGGGACAGGTCTATGGCTACACCTTC
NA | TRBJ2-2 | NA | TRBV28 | CASSLWDRNTGELFF | TGTGCCAGCAGTTTATGGGACAGGAACACCGGGGAGCTGTTTTTT
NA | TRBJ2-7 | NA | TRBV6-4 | CASSDPGQLQQYF | TGTGCCAGCAGTGACCCGGGACAACTGCAGCAGTACTTC
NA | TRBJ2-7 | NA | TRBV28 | CASSLQGTPAYEQYF | TGTGCCAGCAGTTTACAGGGGACGCCAGCCTACGAGCAGTACTTC
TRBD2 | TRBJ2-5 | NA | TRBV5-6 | CASSRDYQETQYF | TGTGCCAGCAGCCGGGACTATCAAGAGACCCAGTACTTC
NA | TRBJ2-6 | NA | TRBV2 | CASRDTTAAGANVLTF | TGTGCCAGCAGGGACACTACAGCAGCTGGGGCCAACGTCCTGACTTTC
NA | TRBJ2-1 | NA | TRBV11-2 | CASSLEAGSYNEQFF | TGTGCCAGCAGCTTAGAAGCAGGCTCCTACAATGAGCAGTTCTTC
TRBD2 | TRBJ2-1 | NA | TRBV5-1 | CASSQATSGTFSHEQFF | TGCGCCAGCAGCCAAGCGACTAGCGGGACCTTCTCACATGAGCAGTTCTTC
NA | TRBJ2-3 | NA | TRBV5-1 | CASSLWSGSDNTQYF | TGCGCCAGCAGCTTGTGGTCCGGGAGCGACAATACGCAGTATTTT
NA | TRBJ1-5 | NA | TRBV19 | CASNDRKGPAVWGAQHF | TGTGCCAGTAACGATAGGAAGGGACCGGCCGTTTGGGGGGCCCAGCATTTT
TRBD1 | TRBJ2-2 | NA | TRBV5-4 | CASSLRRTGDTGELFF | TGTGCCAGCAGCCTTCGCAGGACAGGGGACACCGGGGAGCTGTTTTTT
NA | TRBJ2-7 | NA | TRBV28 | CASSVPRQGMDYEQYF | TGTGCCAGCAGTGTACCTCGTCAGGGGATGGACTACGAGCAGTACTTC
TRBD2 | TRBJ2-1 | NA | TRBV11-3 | CASSTSGDHNEQFF | TGTGCCAGCAGCACTAGCGGGGATCACAATGAGCAGTTCTTC
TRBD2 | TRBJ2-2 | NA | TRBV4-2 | CASSPRLAGGAGELFF | TGTGCCAGCAGCCCCCGACTAGCGGGAGGGGCCGGGGAGCTGTTTTTT
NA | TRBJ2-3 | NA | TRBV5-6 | CASSSLGANTDTQYF | TGTGCCAGCAGCTCCCTGGGGGCCAACACAGATACGCAGTATTTT
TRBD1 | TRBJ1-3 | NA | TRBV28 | CASSQGEFRNTIYF | TGTGCCAGCAGTCAGGGGGAGTTTAGGAACACCATATATTTT
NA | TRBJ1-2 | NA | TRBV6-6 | CASSGQERAYGYTF | TGTGCCAGCAGTGGCCAAGAGAGGGCCTATGGCTACACCTTC
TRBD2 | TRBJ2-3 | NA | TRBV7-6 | CASSLASGRADTQYF | TGTGCCAGCAGCTTAGCCAGCGGGAGGGCAGATACGCAGTATTTT
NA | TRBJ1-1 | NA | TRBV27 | CASSLGRATEAFF | TGTGCCAGCAGTTTAGGGAGGGCCACTGAAGCTTTCTTT
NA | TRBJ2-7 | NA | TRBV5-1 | CASSFRQEYEQYF | TGCGCCAGCAGCTTTAGACAGGAATACGAGCAGTACTTC
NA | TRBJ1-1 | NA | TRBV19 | CASSPTLWTEAFF | TGTGCCAGTAGTCCCACCCTATGGACTGAAGCTTTCTTT
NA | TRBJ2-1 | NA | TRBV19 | CASSIDSLRRFALSSYNEQFF | TGTGCCAGTAGTATAGATTCACTCCGCCGATTCGCTCTATCCTCCTACAATGAGCAGTTCTTC
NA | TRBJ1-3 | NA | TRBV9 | CASSATSGNTIYF | TGTGCCAGCAGCGCGACAAGCGGAAACACCATATATTTT